The text below deals with one T cell receptor beta chain. Antigen specificity is unknown. The sample providers were healthy Caucasian people from Russia, aged about 6 to 90. A J-beta primer mix and a sample-barcoded 5' primer were used in a second PCR of roughly 6 to 11 cycles. TCRdb called the 5' RACE reads again in MiXCR, with one record for every CDR3 protein. Among over 600,000 distinct CDR3 sequences, approximately 40% were seen once, and the ten largest hold around 32%. These data belong to a study of blood T cells in healthy people across ages. After removal of 5 bases from V and 1 base from J, the junction contained 13 bases not matched to a gene. The CDR3 is 18 amino acids. Germline CDR1 is SGHAT and CDR2 is FQNNGV. Overall study findings and caveats: Whereas aged donors had fewer naive CD4+ cells, long-lived donors had more of them and higher diversity. The percentage of naive T cells correlated strongly with TCR beta diversity. As age increased, TCR beta diversity per million T cells fell in a roughly linear fashion.

Specimen: blood. The chain combines TRBV11-2 with TRBJ2-2; TRBD2 matches 7 bases. The TCR originated in a man at least 80 years old in good health. The CDR3 spells CASSPPATGTMNTGELFF. For the CDR3, the DNA is TGTGCCAGCAGCCCACCCGCCACCGGGACTATGAACACCGGGGAGCTGTTTTTT.